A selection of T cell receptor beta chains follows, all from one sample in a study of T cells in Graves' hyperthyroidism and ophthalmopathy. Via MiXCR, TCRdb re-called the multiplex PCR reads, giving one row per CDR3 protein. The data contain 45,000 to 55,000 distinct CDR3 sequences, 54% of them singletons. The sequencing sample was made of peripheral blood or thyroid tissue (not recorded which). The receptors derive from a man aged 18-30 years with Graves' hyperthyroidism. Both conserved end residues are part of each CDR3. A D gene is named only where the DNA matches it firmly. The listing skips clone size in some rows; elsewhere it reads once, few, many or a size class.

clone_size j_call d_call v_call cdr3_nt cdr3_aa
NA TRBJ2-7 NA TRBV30 TGTGCCTGGAGTGTTCAGGGTGTGAACGAGCAGTACTTC CAWSVQGVNEQYF
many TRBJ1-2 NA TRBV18 TGTGCCAGCTCACCGAGGGCACCTGGTGATGGCTACACCTTC CASSPRAPGDGYTF
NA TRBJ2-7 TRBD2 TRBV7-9 TGTGCCAGCAGCCCCGCCGGACTAGCGGGATTCTACGAGCAGTACTTC CASSPAGLAGFYEQYF
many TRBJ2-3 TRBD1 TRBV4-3 TGCGCCAGCAGCCTGCGGACAGGGGGGATCACAGATACGCAGTATTTT CASSLRTGGITDTQYF
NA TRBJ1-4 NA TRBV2 TGTGCCAGCAGTGCCGGCAGTAATGAAAAACTGTTTTTT CASSAGSNEKLFF
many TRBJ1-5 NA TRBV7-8 TGTGCCAGCAGCCGAATTAGGGGACGAAACGTAAATCAGCCCCAGCATTTT CASSRIRGRNVNQPQHF
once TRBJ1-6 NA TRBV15 TGTGCCACCAGCAATCCCAGGTCACCCCTCCACTTT CATSNPRSPLHF
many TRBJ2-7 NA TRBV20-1 TGCAGTGTTCCCGGACAGTCCTACGAGCAGTACTTC CSVPGQSYEQYF
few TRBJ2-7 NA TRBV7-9 TGTGCCAGCAGTCGAGACGGGACTCAGCACTTC CASSRDGTQHF
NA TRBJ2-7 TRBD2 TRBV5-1 TGCGCCAGCAGCGGGACTAGCGGGAGGCCGGAGCAGTACTTC CASSGTSGRPEQYF
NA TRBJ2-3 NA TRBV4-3 TGCGCCAGCAGCCAAGTCCCCCTCGGGGGGCTAGGCACAGATACGCAGTATTTT CASSQVPLGGLGTDTQYF
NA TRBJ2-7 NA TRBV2 TGTGCCAGCAGTTCGGGGCACAGTCTGAGGGAGCAGTACTTC CASSSGHSLREQYF
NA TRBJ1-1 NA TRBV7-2 TGTGCCAGCAGCTTAAGGGGAAGGATAACTGAAGCTTTCTTT CASSLRGRITEAFF
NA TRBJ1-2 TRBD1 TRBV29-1 TGCAGCGTACCCCGGGGGACAGGCCATGGCTACACCTTC CSVPRGTGHGYTF
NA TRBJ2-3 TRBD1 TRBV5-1 TGCGCCAGCAGCTTGTCACAGGGGGCGAGAGATACGCAGTATTTT CASSLSQGARDTQYF
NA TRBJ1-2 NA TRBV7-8 TGTGCCTTGGGGAAGGCGGCCGGTGTCGGCTACACCTTC CALGKAAGVGYTF
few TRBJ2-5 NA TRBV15 TGTGCCACCAGCAAGTCGGGATTCACGGGGGAGACCCAGTACTTC CATSKSGFTGETQYF
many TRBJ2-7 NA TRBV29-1 TGCAGCGTTGAAGATCGCCGTTCCTACGAGCAGTACTTC CSVEDRRSYEQYF
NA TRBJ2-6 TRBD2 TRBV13 TGTGCCAGCAGCCGGGGGGGCGCTGGGGCCAACGTCCTGACTTTC CASSRGGAGANVLTF
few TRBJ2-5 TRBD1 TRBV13 TGTGCCAGCAGCTTCGGGGGACAGGGAAAAGAGACCCAGTACTTC CASSFGGQGKETQYF
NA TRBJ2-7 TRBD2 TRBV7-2 TGTGCCAGCAGCTTGGGTGCGGGAGCCTACGAGCAGTACTTC CASSLGAGAYEQYF
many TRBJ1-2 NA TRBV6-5 TGTGCCACCCTATCAAGTGTGAGGGACGGCTACACCTTC CATLSSVRDGYTF
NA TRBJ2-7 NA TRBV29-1 TGCAGCGCGGGGCCTGGACCAGACTACGAGCAGTACTTC CSAGPGPDYEQYF
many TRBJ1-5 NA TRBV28 NA CASSSSGRSNQPQHF
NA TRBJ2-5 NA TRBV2 TGTGCCAGCAGTGGGACAGCCGAACGGCAGACCCAGTACTTC CASSGTAERQTQYF
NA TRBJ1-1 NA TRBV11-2 TGTGCCAGCAGCTTAGACCCCGGGGACACTGAAGCTTTCTTT CASSLDPGDTEAFF
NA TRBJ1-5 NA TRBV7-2 TGTGCCAGCACCGGCGGTATAACTAATCAGCCCCAGCATTTT CASTGGITNQPQHF